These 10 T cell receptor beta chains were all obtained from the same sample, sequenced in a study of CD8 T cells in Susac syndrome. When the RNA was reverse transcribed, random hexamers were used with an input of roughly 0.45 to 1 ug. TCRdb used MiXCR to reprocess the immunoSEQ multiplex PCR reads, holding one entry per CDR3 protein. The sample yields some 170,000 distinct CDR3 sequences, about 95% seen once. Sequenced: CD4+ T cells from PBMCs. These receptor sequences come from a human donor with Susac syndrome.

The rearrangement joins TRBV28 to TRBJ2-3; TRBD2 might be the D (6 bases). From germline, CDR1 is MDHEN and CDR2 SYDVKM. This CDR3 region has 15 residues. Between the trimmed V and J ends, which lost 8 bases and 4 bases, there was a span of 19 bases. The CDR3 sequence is CASGDGRIPPDTQYF. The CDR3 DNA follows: TGTGCCAGCGGAGACGGGAGAATCCCCCCAGATACGCAGTATTTT. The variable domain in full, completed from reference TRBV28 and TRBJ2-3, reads DVKVTQSSRYLVKRTGEKVFLECVQDMDHENMFWYRQDPGLGLRLIYFSYDVKMKEKGDIPEGYSVSREKKERFSLILESASTNQTSMYLCASGDGRIPPDTQYFGPGTRLTVL.

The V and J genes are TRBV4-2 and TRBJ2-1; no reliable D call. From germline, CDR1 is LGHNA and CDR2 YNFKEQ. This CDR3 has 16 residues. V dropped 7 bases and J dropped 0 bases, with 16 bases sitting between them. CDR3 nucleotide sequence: TGTGCCAGCACGGAAAGCGACGGATACTCCTACAATGAGCAGTTCTTC. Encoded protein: CASTESDGYSYNEQFF.

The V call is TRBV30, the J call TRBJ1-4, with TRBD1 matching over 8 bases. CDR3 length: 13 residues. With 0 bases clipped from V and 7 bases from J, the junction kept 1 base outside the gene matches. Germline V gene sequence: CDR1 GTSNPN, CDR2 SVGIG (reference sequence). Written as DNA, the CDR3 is TGTGCCTGGAGTGTACAGGGGGGTGAAAAACTGTTTTTT. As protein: CAWSVQGGEKLFF.

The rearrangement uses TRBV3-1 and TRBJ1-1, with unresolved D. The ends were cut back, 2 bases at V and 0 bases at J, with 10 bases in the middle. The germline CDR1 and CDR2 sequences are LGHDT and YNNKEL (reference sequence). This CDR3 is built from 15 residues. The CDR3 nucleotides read TGTGCCAGCAGCCAAAGGCTCCAGGTGAACACTGAAGCTTTCTTT. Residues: CASSQRLQVNTEAFF.

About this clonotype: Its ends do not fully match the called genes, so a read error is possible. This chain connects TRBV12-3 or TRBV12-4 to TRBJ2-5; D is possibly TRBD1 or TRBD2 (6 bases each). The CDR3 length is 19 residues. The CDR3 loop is CASSIASSGATVVGETQYF. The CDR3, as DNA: TGTGCCAGCAGTATAGCGTCTTCGGGGGCTACGGTGGTAGGAGAGACCCAGTACTTC.

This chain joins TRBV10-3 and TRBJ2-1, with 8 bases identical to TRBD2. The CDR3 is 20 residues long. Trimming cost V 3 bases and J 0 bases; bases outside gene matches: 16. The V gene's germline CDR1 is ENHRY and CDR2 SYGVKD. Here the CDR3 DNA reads TGTGCCATCAGTGACCCGCGCAGTGAAGGCGGGAGGAACTCCTACAATGAGCAGTTCTTC. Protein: CAISDPRSEGGRNSYNEQFF.

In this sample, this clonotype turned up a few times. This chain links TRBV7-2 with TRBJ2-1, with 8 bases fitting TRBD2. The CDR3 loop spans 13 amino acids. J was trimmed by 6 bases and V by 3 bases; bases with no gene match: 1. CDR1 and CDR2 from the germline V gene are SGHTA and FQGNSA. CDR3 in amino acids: CASSFSGANEQFF. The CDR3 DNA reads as TGTGCCAGCAGCTTTAGCGGGGCCAATGAGCAGTTCTTC.

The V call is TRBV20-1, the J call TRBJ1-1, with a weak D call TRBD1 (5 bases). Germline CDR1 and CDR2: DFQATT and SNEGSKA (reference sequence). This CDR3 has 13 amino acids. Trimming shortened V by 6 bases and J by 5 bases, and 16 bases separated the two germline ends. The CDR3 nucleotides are TGCAGTGCCCCGGGGGAGGTTCGGACTGAAGCTTTCTTT. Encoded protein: CSAPGEVRTEAFF.

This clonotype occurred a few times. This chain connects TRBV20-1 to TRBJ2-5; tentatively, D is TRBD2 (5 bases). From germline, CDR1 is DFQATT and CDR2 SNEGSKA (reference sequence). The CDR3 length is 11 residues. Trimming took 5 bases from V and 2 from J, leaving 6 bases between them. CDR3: CSASGQETQYF. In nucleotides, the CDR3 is TGCAGTGCTTCGGGGCAAGAGACCCAGTACTTC.

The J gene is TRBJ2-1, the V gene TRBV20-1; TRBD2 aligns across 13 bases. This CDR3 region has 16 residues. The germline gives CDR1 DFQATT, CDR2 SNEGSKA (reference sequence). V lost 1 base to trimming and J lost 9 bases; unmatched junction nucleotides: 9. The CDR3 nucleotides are TGCAGTGCTAGAGGGGTTGGGACTAGCGGGGACGTTGAGCAGTTCTTC. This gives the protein CSARGVGTSGDVEQFF.